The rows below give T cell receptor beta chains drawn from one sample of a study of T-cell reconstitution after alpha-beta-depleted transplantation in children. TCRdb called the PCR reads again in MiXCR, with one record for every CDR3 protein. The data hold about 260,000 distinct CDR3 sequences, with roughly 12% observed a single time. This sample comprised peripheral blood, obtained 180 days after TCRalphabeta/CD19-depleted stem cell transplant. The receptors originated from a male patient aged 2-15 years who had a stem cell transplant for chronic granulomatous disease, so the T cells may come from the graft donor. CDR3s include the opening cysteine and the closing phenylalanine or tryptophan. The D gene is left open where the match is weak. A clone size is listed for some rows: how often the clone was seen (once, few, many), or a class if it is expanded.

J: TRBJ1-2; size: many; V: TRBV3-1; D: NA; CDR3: CASSQSGRIYGYTF; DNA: TGTGCCAGCAGCCAATCAGGACGGATCTATGGCTACACCTTC
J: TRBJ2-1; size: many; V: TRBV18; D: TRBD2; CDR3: CASSPRLAGGRNEQFF; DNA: TGTGCCAGCTCACCACGACTAGCGGGAGGGAGGAATGAGCAGTTCTTC
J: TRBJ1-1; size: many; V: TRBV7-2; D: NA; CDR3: CASSLVGSTEAFF; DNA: TGTGCCAGCAGCTTAGTTGGGAGCACTGAAGCTTTCTTT
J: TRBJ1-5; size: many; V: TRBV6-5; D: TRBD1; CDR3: CASSYSRRGSNQPQHF; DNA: TGTGCCAGCAGTTACTCTCGCAGGGGGAGCAATCAGCCCCAGCATTTT
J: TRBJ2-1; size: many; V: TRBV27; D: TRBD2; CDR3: CASSLAGVGNEQFF; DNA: TGTGCCAGCAGTTTGGCGGGAGTTGGTAATGAGCAGTTCTTC
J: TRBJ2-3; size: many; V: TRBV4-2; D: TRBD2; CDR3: CASSQEDSGDNTDTQYF; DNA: TGTGCCAGCAGCCAAGAGGATAGCGGGGACAACACAGATACGCAGTATTTT
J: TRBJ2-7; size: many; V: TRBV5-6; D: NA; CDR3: CASSLGVGLLEQYF; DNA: TGTGCCAGCAGCCTAGGCGTGGGACTCCTAGAGCAGTACTTC
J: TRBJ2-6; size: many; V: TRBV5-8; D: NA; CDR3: CASSLGRIPSGANVLTF; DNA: TGTGCCAGCAGCTTGGGCAGAATCCCCTCTGGGGCCAACGTCCTGACTTTC
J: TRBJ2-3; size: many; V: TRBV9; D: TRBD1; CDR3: CASSVTQGGLDTQYF; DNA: TGTGCCAGCAGCGTAACCCAAGGGGGCTTAGATACGCAGTATTTT
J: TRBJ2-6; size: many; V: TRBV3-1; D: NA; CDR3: CASSQSGANVLTF; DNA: TGTGCCAGCAGCCAATCTGGGGCCAACGTCCTGACTTTC
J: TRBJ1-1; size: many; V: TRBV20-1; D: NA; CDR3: CSAGGGRVVNTEAFF; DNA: TGCAGTGCTGGGGGGGGACGTGTGGTGAACACTGAAGCTTTCTTT
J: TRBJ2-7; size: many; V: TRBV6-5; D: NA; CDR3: CASSRGSSTYEQYF; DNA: TGTGCCAGCAGCCGGGGGAGCAGTACCTACGAGCAGTACTTC
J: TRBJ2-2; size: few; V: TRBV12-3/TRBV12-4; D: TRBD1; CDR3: CASSGTDTPWGELFF; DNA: TGTGCCAGCAGTGGGACAGACACTCCTTGGGGGGAGCTGTTTTTT
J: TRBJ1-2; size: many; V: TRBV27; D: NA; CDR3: CASSIGGGGYGYTF; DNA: TGTGCCAGCAGCATAGGGGGTGGGGGCTATGGCTACACCTTC
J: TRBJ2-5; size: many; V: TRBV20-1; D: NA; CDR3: CSARDLARETQYF; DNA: TGCAGTGCGAGGGACTTGGCGCGGGAGACCCAGTACTTC
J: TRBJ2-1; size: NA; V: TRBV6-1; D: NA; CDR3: CASSVGPLRYNEQFF; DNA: TGTGCCAGCAGTGTCGGCCCTCTCCGCTACAATGAGCAGTTCTTC
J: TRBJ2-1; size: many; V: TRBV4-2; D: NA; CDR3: CASSQDGGDEQFF; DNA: TGTGCCAGCAGCCAAGATGGAGGGGATGAGCAGTTCTTC
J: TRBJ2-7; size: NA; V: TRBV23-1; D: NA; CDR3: CASSTDRYEQYF; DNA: TGCGCCAGCAGTACCGATCGCTACGAGCAGTACTTC